What follows are 2 T cell receptor beta chains derived from one specimen sequenced in a study of blood T cell repertoires in COVID-19. The table came from immunoSEQ multiplex PCR; TCRdb's copy has only in-frame clones and leaves some out. The sample records 50,000 to 65,000 clones, 85% being singletons. Source material: peripheral blood. The receptor set was obtained from a man between 65 and 80 years old with acute or convalescent COVID-19.

The chain links TRBV7-9 to TRBJ1-1; a weak D match, TRBD1 (6 bases). Trimming stripped 5 bases from V and 5 bases from J, with 9 bases between. The length of the CDR3 is 12 residues. CDR1 SEHNR and CDR2 FQNEAQ come from the germline V gene (reference sequence). The CDR3 DNA is TGTGCCAGCAGCATACAGGGAACTGAAGCTTTCTTT. This translates into CASSIQGTEAFF.

The genes are TRBV3-1 (or the pseudogene TRBV3-2) and TRBJ1-5; D may be TRBD1 (6 bases). The germline CDR1 and CDR2 sequences are LGHDT and YNNKEL (reference sequence). The CDR3 covers 16 residues. Trimming stripped 4 bases from V and 2 bases from J, with 15 bases between. The CDR3 protein is CASSRRAGGGNQPQHF. The CDR3 nucleotides read TGTGCCAGCAGCCGGAGGGCGGGGGGCGGCAATCAGCCCCAGCATTTT.